This TCR beta chain was identified in a study of cytomegalovirus exposure and HLA in healthy donors. Study results and limitations: The authors assumed roughly uniform sequencing depth across donors for presence/absence analyses.

PCR was performed using 60 Vbeta and 13 Jbeta primers. Measured with immunoSEQ multiplex PCR; TCRdb has only the in-frame clones, and not every one. The sample has 130,000 to 150,000 clones; about three quarters are singletons. Concerning this clone: Its antigen is currently unknown.

This sequence was found in a man aged 18 to 29 in good health and CMV-seronegative. Sequencing was done on a sample of PBMCs.

This CDR3 is CASSLDRGGTGELFF. CDR3 DNA: TGTGCCAGTAGCCTGGACAGGGGGGGGACCGGGGAGCTGTTTTTT. The chain combines TRBV19 with TRBJ2-2, with 10 bases lining up with TRBD1. In germline, CDR1 is LNHDA, CDR2 SQIVND (reference sequence). This CDR3 comprises 15 residues. V was pared by 6 bases and J by 5 bases, with 6 bases of the junction left unmatched.